This TCR beta chain derives from a study of response to subunit inactivated influenza vaccine. Study results and caveats: Each seasonal flu vaccination may recruit only limited new T cells, authors suggested.

TCRdb redid the calling of the RT-PCR reads with MiXCR, one entry per CDR3 protein. The top ten clones hold around 40% of a sample with over 150,000 distinct CDR3 sequences, around a tenth of them seen once. Comments on this clonotype: Its matching antigen is unknown.

The source of this sequence is a man between 50 and 69 years old who received an inactivated influenza vaccine. The sample consisted of CD8+ T cells sorted from PBMCs, taken less than 25 months after vaccination.

The chain's CDR3 is CASSQDKSGGASYEQYF. The CDR3 region has the DNA TGCGCCAGCAGCCAAGATAAATCAGGGGGCGCATCCTACGAGCAGTACTTC. V gene TRBV4-3 combines with J gene TRBJ2-7; 8 bases align to TRBD1. Germline lookup yields CDR1 LGHNA and CDR2 YSLEER. This CDR3 comprises 17 residues. V lost 0 bases, J lost 1 base, and 8 bases stayed unmatched.